This record looks at one T cell receptor beta chain sequence and its context. The source of the sample is a study of blood T cell repertoires in COVID-19. Turning to the study itself: PBMCs, B-cell-depleted T cells, or T cells were the source of the cDNA or gDNA that made up the material.

Germline CDR1 reads MDHEN; CDR2 reads SYDVKM. CDR3 length: 15 residues. The V and J ends lost 6 bases and 0 bases, in that order; junction bases with no gene match: 7. Only in-frame clones appear in the TCRdb table, and some are missing; sequencing was by immunoSEQ multiplex PCR. In the table there are 350,000 or so clones, roughly 86% of which are singletons. Specimen: PBMCs or T cells enriched from blood (not recorded which). This TCR derives from a woman aged 25-40 years who had been exposed to COVID-19. The rearrangement joins TRBV28 to TRBJ2-5, with 7 bases that match TRBD2. CDR3 in amino acids: CASRPGLQYQETQYF. DNA of the CDR3: TGTGCCAGCAGACCGGGACTACAATACCAAGAGACCCAGTACTTC.